This T cell receptor (beta chain) was obtained from a study of shared clonotypes between healthy human individuals. Study observations and caveats: The study found 4.5% to 6% of naive CD4 clonotypes shared across a handful of donors.

The V gene lost 2 bases and the J gene lost 2 bases, with 7 bases spanning the gap. The CDR3 has 15 amino acids. The V gene's germline CDR1 is ENHRY and CDR2 SYGVKD. Worth noting for this clone: Its antigen is not identified.

The method was immunoSEQ multiplex PCR; TCRdb's version includes in-frame clones alone and lacks a portion of them. Among fewer than 1.8 million clones, 98% were seen once, and the ten largest hold around 0.33%. Naive CD4+ cells were CD45RA-selected; the remaining cells were memory. The source is a man aged 25 to 40 in good health. The specimen was naive CD4+ T cells sorted from blood. Subset indicated: CD45RA+ positively selected. The V gene is TRBV10-3, the J gene TRBJ2-6, with D possibly TRBD2 on 6 matching bases. CDR3 sequence reads: CAISERETGANVLTF. CDR3 DNA: TGTGCCATCAGTGAGCGGGAGACTGGGGCCAACGTCCTGACTTTC.